The 17 T cell receptor beta chains below all came from one sample that was sequenced in a study of blood T cell repertoires in COVID-19. The repertoire was sequenced with immunoSEQ multiplex PCR; TCRdb's copy has only in-frame clones and lacks some. The sample lists approximately 70,000 clones, around 86% occurring once. The sample consisted of peripheral blood. These receptor sequences come from a man aged 45-60 years with active COVID-19.

V gene TRBV30 combines with J gene TRBJ2-7; TRBD1 agrees at 8 bases. Germline-derived CDR1 and CDR2 are GTSNPN and SVGIG (reference sequence). The CDR3 is 13 amino acids. V shed 3 bases and J 4 bases; nucleotides not matched to a gene: 5. The CDR3 bases are TGTGCCTGGAGCGGACAGGGTCAGTACGAGCAGTACTTC. Amino acid sequence: CAWSGQGQYEQYF. Supplemented by reference TRBV30 and TRBJ2-7, the full variable domain reads SQTIHQWPATLVQPVGSPLSLECTVEGTSNPNLYWYRQAAGRGLQLLFYSVGIGQISSEVPQNLSASRPQDRQFILSSKKLLLSDSGFYLCAWSGQGQYEQYFGPGTRLTVT.

There are a few counts of this clone. The rearrangement links TRBV7-2 to TRBJ2-1; TRBD2 is a possible D gene (6 bases). V shed 6 bases and J shed 7 bases, with 16 bases lying between them. This CDR3 is built from 14 residues. CDR1 and CDR2 from the germline V gene are SGHTA and FQGNSA. The CDR3 loop reads CASSLAFRGNEQFF. CDR3 nucleotides: TGTGCCAGCAGTCTAGCGTTTCGCGGTAATGAGCAGTTCTTC. The entire variable domain, with the rest obtained from reference TRBV7-2 and TRBJ2-1, is as follows: GAGVSQSPSNKVTEKGKDVELRCDPISGHTALYWYRQSLGQGLEFLIYFQGNSAPDKSGLPSDRFSAERTGGSVSTLTIQRTQQEDSAVYLCASSLAFRGNEQFFGPGTRLTVL.

The chain recombines TRBV5-1 with TRBJ1-3; TRBD1 aligns across 7 bases. The V and J ends lost 0 bases and 4 bases, in that order; junction bases with no gene match: 1. Per the germline V gene, CDR1 is SGHRS and CDR2 is YFSETQ. This CDR3 is built from 14 residues. CDR3 DNA sequence: TGCGCCAGCAGCTTGGGGACAGGAGGAAACACCATATATTTT. Protein product: CASSLGTGGNTIYF. Combining the CDR3 with reference TRBV5-1 and TRBJ1-3 gives the whole variable domain KAGVTQTPRYLIKTRGQQVTLSCSPISGHRSVSWYQQTPGQGLQFLFEYFSETQRNKGNFPGRFSGRQFSNSRSEMNVSTLELGDSALYLCASSLGTGGNTIYFGEGSWLTVV.

On this clone: Within the sample, other DNA sequences also encode this same CDR3. This chain connects TRBV7-2 to TRBJ2-1; 8 bases align to TRBD1. This CDR3 spans 16 amino acids. The V and J ends lost 1 base and 4 bases, in that order; junction bases with no gene match: 6. Germline-derived CDR1 and CDR2 are SGHTA and FQGNSA. The CDR3 here is CASSLDGTGPYNEQFF. CDR3 DNA sequence: TGTGCCAGCAGCTTAGATGGGACAGGACCGTACAATGAGCAGTTCTTC.

The rearrangement uses TRBV3-1 (or the pseudogene TRBV3-2) and TRBJ2-5, with TRBD2 matching 8 bases. Germline-derived CDR1 and CDR2 are LGHDT and YNNKEL (reference sequence). V lost 1 base and J lost 13; bases outside the gene matches: 5. The CDR3 extends over 12 amino acids. Here the CDR3 reads CASSQAGSGVYF. CDR3 DNA sequence: TGTGCCAGCAGCCAAGCAGGTAGCGGGGTGTACTTC.

This clone was picked up one time. V is TRBV7-3 and J is TRBJ2-1, with 9 bases matching TRBD2. V gave up 5 bases and J gave up 6 bases; unmatched junction bases: 11. There are 16 residues in the CDR3. Germline assignment: CDR1 SGHTA and CDR2 FQGTGA. CDR3 amino acids: CASSPGSGLAGNEQFF. The CDR3 bases are TGTGCCAGCAGCCCAGGTTCGGGACTAGCCGGCAATGAGCAGTTCTTC. Combining the CDR3 with reference TRBV7-3 and TRBJ2-1 gives the whole variable domain GAGVSQTPSNKVTEKGKYVELRCDPISGHTALYWYRQSLGQGPEFLIYFQGTGAADDSGLPNDRFFAVRPEGSVSTLKIQRTERGDSAVYLCASSPGSGLAGNEQFFGPGTRLTVL.

This clone was counted a single time. V usage is TRBV2 and J usage is TRBJ1-6; TRBD1 matches at 8 bases. Unmatched junction bases numbered 7, after V lost 5 bases and J lost 10 bases. Germline assignment: CDR1 SNHLY and CDR2 FYNNEI. The CDR3 extends over 14 amino acids. The chain's CDR3 is CASSRTGLASPLHF. The CDR3 DNA sequence: TGTGCCAGCAGTCGGACAGGGTTGGCCTCACCCCTCCACTTT.

The chain couples TRBV5-1 to TRBJ2-1; 7 bases fit TRBD1. V was clipped by 3 bases and J by 8 bases; unmatched bases: 26. Germline CDR1 and CDR2: SGHRS and YFSETQ. The CDR3 spans 20 residues. CDR3 DNA: TGCGCCAGCAGCTGGACGTTGACAGGGCAAAAAACCGGCCTACGGCATGAGCAGTTCTTC. Translated, it gives CASSWTLTGQKTGLRHEQFF. The full variable domain, its missing parts supplied by reference TRBV5-1 and TRBJ2-1, is KAGVTQTPRYLIKTRGQQVTLSCSPISGHRSVSWYQQTPGQGLQFLFEYFSETQRNKGNFPGRFSGRQFSNSRSEMNVSTLELGDSALYLCASSWTLTGQKTGLRHEQFFGPGTRLTVL.

The V call is TRBV7-2, the J call TRBJ1-1; D may be TRBD1 (5 bases). Germline CDR1 SGHTA, CDR2 FQGNSA. Trimming took 5 bases from V and 1 from J, leaving 8 bases between them. CDR3 length: 13 residues. The CDR3 sequence is CASSADRNTEAFF. CDR3 coding DNA: TGTGCCAGCAGCGCCGACAGGAACACTGAAGCTTTCTTT.

The chain has TRBV16 and TRBJ2-1, with D possibly being TRBD2 (5 bases). CDR3 length: 15 residues. From germline, CDR1 is KGHSY and CDR2 FQNENV. Deletions cut 4 bases from V and 8 bases from J, with 18 bases between. The CDR3 is CASSRGPSPGDEQFF. The CDR3 DNA is TGTGCCAGCAGCCGCGGTCCTAGCCCGGGCGATGAGCAGTTCTTC.

The chain combines TRBV6-2 or TRBV6-3 with TRBJ2-7; a possible D gene is TRBD1 (5 bases). The CDR3 is 17 residues long. Trimming pared 3 bases from V and 1 base from J, leaving 19 bases between. CDR1 is MNHEY, CDR2 SVGEGT, per germline. CDR3 region: CASSYKPQTVKSYEQYF. The CDR3, as DNA: TGTGCCAGCAGTTATAAGCCCCAGACAGTGAAGTCCTACGAGCAGTACTTC.

This chain links TRBV5-1 with TRBJ2-5, with TRBD1 matching 8 bases. This CDR3 region has 13 residues. Germline lookup yields CDR1 SGHRS and CDR2 YFSETQ. With V trimmed by 2 bases and J by 5 bases, 2 bases remained unmatched. The CDR3 nucleotides read TGCGCCAGCAGCTTTAGACAGGGGGAGACCCAGTACTTC. Amino acid sequence: CASSFRQGETQYF.

The genes are TRBV12-3 or TRBV12-4 and TRBJ2-5, with D possibly matching TRBD2 (6 bases). V lost 4 bases to trimming and J lost 2 bases, with 8 bases between them. CDR3 length: 13 amino acids. This chain's CDR3 is CASSSRGQETQYF. Written as DNA, the CDR3 is TGTGCCAGCAGTTCTCGGGGGCAAGAGACCCAGTACTTC.

V gene TRBV5-8 combines with J gene TRBJ2-1; D perhaps matches TRBD1 (6 bases). This CDR3 has 19 residues. The germline V and J ends were trimmed by 2 bases and 10 bases, with 31 bases remaining between them. The germline V gene encodes CDR1 SGHTS and CDR2 YDEGEE. The DNA for the CDR3 is TGTGCCAGCAGCTTTTTTTCGCGGTCCAGGGGATGGGGTCGAGAGGAGCAGTTCTTC. Translated: CASSFFSRSRGWGREEQFF.

The gene calls are TRBV19 and TRBJ1-1; TRBD1 matches at 12 bases. There are 16 residues in the CDR3. The V and J ends lost 5 bases and 1 base, in that order; junction bases with no gene match: 5. Germline CDR1 is LNHDA and CDR2 is SQIVND (reference sequence). The CDR3 sequence is CASSGRDRGRNTEAFF. CDR3 nucleotide sequence: TGTGCCAGTAGTGGCAGGGACAGGGGGCGGAACACTGAAGCTTTCTTT.

The V call is TRBV13, the J call TRBJ1-1; 9 nucleotides match TRBD1. J lost 5 bases, V lost 6 bases, and 7 bases had no gene match. This CDR3 is built from 14 residues. CDR1 is PRHDT and CDR2 is FYEKMQ in the germline V gene (reference sequence). The CDR3 nucleotides read TGTGCCAGCAGGACCGGGACAGGGACGACTGAAGCTTTCTTT. This sequence encodes CASRTGTGTTEAFF.

The sample holds one count of this clone. The chain recombines TRBV6-5 with TRBJ2-7, with 9 bases that match TRBD2. CDR3 length: 16 amino acids. V gave up 2 bases and J gave up 6 bases; unmatched junction bases: 11. CDR1 MNHEY and CDR2 SVGAGI come from the germline V gene. CDR3 region: CASSYIWGLALSEQYF. The CDR3 DNA is TGTGCCAGCAGTTACATTTGGGGACTAGCATTAAGCGAGCAGTACTTC.